This T cell receptor beta chain stems from a study of blood T cells in healthy people across ages. A second 7 to 11 cycle PCR used barcoded and J-beta primers. In TCRdb, the 5' RACE reads were re-called with MiXCR into one record per CDR3 protein. The table includes 1.5 million to 2 million distinct CDR3 sequences, about 39% detected once. CDR3 size: 15 residues. CDR1 is SEHNR, CDR2 FQNEAQ, per germline (reference sequence). Study-wide points: Diversity was higher, and naive CD4+ cells more numerous, in long-lived donors than in aged donors. Older individuals had lower TCR beta diversity per million T cells (the decline was roughly linear).

Extraction of total RNA produced a minimum of 5 micrograms from each sample. A note on this clonotype: The antigen remains unidentified. An end of the junction does not agree with germline; a read error may underlie this.

Sequences were obtained from blood. The rearrangement uses TRBV7-9 and TRBJ1-1, with a weak D call TRBD1 (6 bases). The origin of this receptor is a human donor in good health. The CDR3 nucleotides read TGTGCCGGCAGCTTAGAAACAGGGACGAACACTGAAGCTTTCTTT. Translation: CAGSLETGTNTEAFF. Full variable domain (remainder filled in from reference TRBV7-9 and TRBJ1-1): DTGVSQNPRHKITKRGQNVTFRCDPISEHNRLYWYRQTLGQGPEFLTYFQNEAQLEKSRLLSDRFSAERPKGSFSTLEIQRTEQGDSAMYLCAGSLETGTNTEAFFGQGTRLTVV.